The 30 T cell receptor beta chains given below trace back to one sample, sequenced in a study of T cell responses to AZD1222 COVID-19 vaccine. Assay used: immunoSEQ multiplex PCR; TCRdb lists only in-frame clones, some missing. The table shows 140,000 to 150,000 clones, with 80% to 90% occurring only once. The sample here was peripheral blood, taken on day 0 of AZD1222 vaccination. The source is an adult in good health.

V is TRBV28 and J is TRBJ2-2; D unresolved. The CDR3 consists of 12 residues. The V gene lost 3 bases and the J gene lost 1 base, with 0 bases spanning the gap. Germline V gene data show CDR1 as MDHEN and CDR2 as SYDVKM. For the CDR3, the DNA is TGTGCCAGCAGTTTGAACACCGGGGAGCTGTTTTTT. Its translation is CASSLNTGELFF. The full variable domain, its missing parts supplied by reference TRBV28 and TRBJ2-2, is DVKVTQSSRYLVKRTGEKVFLECVQDMDHENMFWYRQDPGLGLRLIYFSYDVKMKEKGDIPEGYSVSREKKERFSLILESASTNQTSMYLCASSLNTGELFFGEGSRLTVL.

This chain joins TRBV28 and TRBJ2-7; TRBD1 agrees at 8 bases. The J segment lost 3 bases and the V segment lost 6 bases, leaving 10 bases of the junction unmatched. CDR3 size: 15 residues. The germline V gene encodes CDR1 MDHEN and CDR2 SYDVKM. CDR3 sequence: CASSPYGTGRYEQYF. DNA for the CDR3: TGTGCCAGCAGCCCTTACGGGACAGGCCGCTACGAGCAGTACTTC.

The J gene is TRBJ2-3, the V gene TRBV7-2; D is uncertain. This CDR3 has 15 residues. V lost 5 bases, J lost 0 bases, and 12 bases lay in between. Looked up from germline, CDR1 is SGHTA and CDR2 is FQGNSA. Here the CDR3 DNA reads TGTGCCAGCAGCCCCCGGTTGTCGAGCACAGATACGCAGTATTTT. Translated, it gives CASSPRLSSTDTQYF.

The rearrangement joins TRBV30 to TRBJ1-2; no clear D. The V gene's germline CDR1 is GTSNPN and CDR2 SVGIG (reference sequence). V dropped 0 bases and J dropped 9 bases, with 11 bases sitting between them. The CDR3 is 12 amino acids. CDR3 DNA: TGTGCCTGGAGTGTAGGCACTCATCGCTACACCTTC. Protein product: CAWSVGTHRYTF.

This clone has only one observation. The chain is built from TRBV15 and TRBJ1-1, with a tentative D call TRBD1 (5 bases). Per germline, CDR1 LNHNV and CDR2 YYDKDF (reference sequence). V was trimmed by 8 bases and J by 1 base, leaving 11 bases between them. The CDR3 totals 13 residues. The CDR3 here is CATRGTGNTEAFF. CDR3 bases: TGTGCCACCCGCGGGACGGGGAACACTGAAGCTTTCTTT. Together with reference TRBV15 and TRBJ1-1, the CDR3 gives the full variable domain: DAMVIQNPRYQVTQFGKPVTLSCSQTLNHNVMYWYQQKSSQAPKLLFHYYDKDFNNEADTPDNFQSRRPNTSFCFLDIRSPGLGDTAMYLCATRGTGNTEAFFGQGTRLTVV.

The J gene is TRBJ1-2, the V gene TRBV3-1 (or the pseudogene TRBV3-2); 9 positions match TRBD1. After removal of 5 bases from V and 3 bases from J, the junction contained 4 bases not matched to a gene. This CDR3 has 14 residues. CDR1 and CDR2 from the germline V gene are LGHDT and YNNKEL (reference sequence). In nucleotides, the CDR3 is TGTGCCAGCAGCGGGGACAGGGTCGACTATGGCTACACCTTC. Translating gives CASSGDRVDYGYTF.

The CDR3 region is CSVGLPPGQAGEAFF. The CDR3 nucleotides are TGCAGCGTTGGCCTCCCTCCAGGACAGGCCGGTGAAGCTTTCTTT. The genes are TRBV29-1 and TRBJ1-1; 7 bases agree with TRBD1. This CDR3 has 15 amino acids. J lost 7 bases, V lost 4 bases, and 15 bases had no gene match. Germline assignment: CDR1 SQVTM and CDR2 ANQGSEA.

The V and J genes are TRBV5-1 and TRBJ2-3, with 11 bases lining up with TRBD2. The V gene end was trimmed by 4 bases and the J gene end by 0 bases; junction bases not matched to a gene: 10. CDR1 SGHRS and CDR2 YFSETQ come from the germline V gene. The CDR3 is 18 residues long. The CDR3 sequence: CASSPLGRTSGSTDTQYF. CDR3 nucleotides: TGCGCCAGCAGCCCGCTAGGGAGGACTAGCGGGAGCACAGATACGCAGTATTTT.

The rearrangement uses TRBV4-3 and TRBJ1-2, with D hard to call. Trimming cost V 2 bases and J 0 bases, with 13 bases left between them. From germline, CDR1 is LGHNA and CDR2 YSLEER. This CDR3 has 16 amino acids. The CDR3, as DNA: TGCGCCAGCAGCCAATCGAGTAGCGGGCCTAACTATGGCTACACCTTC. Translation: CASSQSSSGPNYGYTF.

The chain employs TRBV11-2 and TRBJ2-5; D is perhaps TRBD1 or TRBD2 (6 bases each). CDR1 and CDR2 from the germline V gene are SGHAT and FQNNGV. This CDR3 comprises 15 residues. Between the trimmed V and J ends, which lost 4 bases and 7 bases, there was a span of 19 bases. CDR3 sequence: CASSSLLGGPRTQYF. CDR3 bases: TGTGCCAGCAGCTCACTACTAGGGGGGCCGAGGACCCAGTACTTC.

V and J are TRBV6-5 and TRBJ2-1; D is undetermined. Germline V gene data show CDR1 as MNHEY and CDR2 as SVGAGI. V was pared by 5 bases and J by 4 bases, with 9 bases between. There are 13 residues in the CDR3. Here the CDR3 DNA reads TGTGCCAGCAGTCCCGTACGGTACAATGAGCAGTTCTTC. It translates to CASSPVRYNEQFF.

The V call is TRBV6-1, the J call TRBJ1-6; D unclear. This CDR3 is built from 14 residues. Germline CDR1 and CDR2: MNHNS and SASEGT. Deletions cut 2 bases from V and 10 bases from J, with 12 bases between. The CDR3 DNA follows: TGTGCCAGCAGTGAATTTCTCGGTGGCTCACCCCTCCACTTT. This codes for CASSEFLGGSPLHF.

The chain has TRBV7-5 and TRBJ2-2; TRBD2, the table's D call, lacks a check against the DNA. TRBV7-5 is reported as a pseudogene. The CDR3 loop spans 19 amino acids. As DNA, the CDR3 is TGTGTCAGAAGCTTAGCGCTCCAGGGAGTTAGCGGGAGTTGCGGGGAGCTGTTTTTT. As protein: CVRSLALQGVSGSCGELFF.

The rearrangement uses TRBV2 and TRBJ1-1, with D uncertain. The CDR3 runs 15 residues. V was shortened by 8 bases and J by 6 bases, with 22 bases between the two germline ends. The germline CDR1 and CDR2 sequences are SNHLY and FYNNEI. The CDR3 DNA is TGTGCCAGCCATTCAGGTCGGGGAGTGATCGCTGAAGCTTTCTTT. Residues: CASHSGRGVIAEAFF. The entire variable domain, with the rest obtained from reference TRBV2 and TRBJ1-1, is as follows: EPEVTQTPSHQVTQMGQEVILRCVPISNHLYFYWYRQILGQKVEFLVSFYNNEISEKSEIFDDQFSVERPDGSNFTLKIRSTKLEDSAMYFCASHSGRGVIAEAFFGQGTRLTVV.

There are a few counts of this clone. The V call is TRBV3-1 (or the pseudogene TRBV3-2), the J call TRBJ2-7; 8 bases map to TRBD1. V lost 2 bases and J lost 12; bases outside the gene matches: 6. The CDR3 loop spans 12 amino acids. CDR1 and CDR2 from the germline V gene are LGHDT and YNNKEL (reference sequence). In DNA form, the CDR3 reads TGTGCCAGCAGCCAACTCACAGGGGGAATGTACTTC. It codes for CASSQLTGGMYF.

V usage is TRBV12-3 or TRBV12-4 and J usage is TRBJ1-1, with D hard to call. V was pared by 3 bases and J by 9 bases, with 8 bases between. CDR3 length equals 11 residues. The CDR3 nucleotides read TGTGCCAGCAGTTTCTCAGTCAAAGCTTTCTTT. Its translation: CASSFSVKAFF.

The rearrangement uses TRBV28 and TRBJ2-5, with 7 bases matching TRBD1. The CDR3 totals 15 residues. With V trimmed by 1 base and J by 2 bases, 4 bases remained unmatched. Germline CDR1 is MDHEN and CDR2 is SYDVKM. DNA of the CDR3: TGTGCCAGCAGTTTATTATCCAGGGGGCAAGAGACCCAGTACTTC. This sequence encodes CASSLLSRGQETQYF.

The genes are TRBV4-2 and TRBJ1-2, with D perhaps matching TRBD1 (6 bases). This CDR3 region has 15 residues. V gave up 0 bases and J gave up 4 bases, with 12 bases separating them. The germline V gene encodes CDR1 LGHNA and CDR2 YNFKEQ. The CDR3 is CASSQDWGGSYGYTF. CDR3 nucleotide sequence: TGTGCCAGCAGCCAAGATTGGGGGGGCAGCTATGGCTACACCTTC.

The chain links TRBV5-1 to TRBJ1-2, with 7 bases that match TRBD1. The germline gives CDR1 SGHRS, CDR2 YFSETQ. With V trimmed by 1 base and J by 6 bases, 9 bases remained unmatched. The CDR3 spans 15 residues. The CDR3 coding sequence is TGCGCCAGCAGCTTGACCCAACAGGGGTATCATGGCTACACCTTC. It is translated as CASSLTQQGYHGYTF.

The chain recombines TRBV4-3 with TRBJ1-2, with 10 bases matching TRBD1. CDR3 size: 16 residues. Trimming cost V 1 base and J 6 bases; bases outside gene matches: 8. Looked up from germline, CDR1 is LGHNA and CDR2 is YSLEER. The CDR3, as DNA: TGCGCCAGCAGCCAAGCCTTGGACAGGGGGTGGAATGGCTACACCTTC. Its translation is CASSQALDRGWNGYTF.

The V gene is TRBV19, the J gene TRBJ1-2, with D perhaps matching TRBD1 (6 bases). Trimming removed 5 bases from V and 8 bases from J, with 15 bases in between. CDR1 is LNHDA, CDR2 SQIVND, per germline (reference sequence). The CDR3 runs 13 residues. Here the CDR3 reads CASSQKQGSGYTF. The CDR3 DNA is TGTGCCAGTAGTCAAAAACAGGGATCCGGCTACACCTTC.

The chain recombines TRBV2 with TRBJ1-2; TRBD1 agrees at 8 bases. J lost 4 bases, V lost 5 bases, and 9 bases had no gene match. The CDR3 spans 15 residues. Germline V gives CDR1 SNHLY, CDR2 FYNNEI. The CDR3 region is CASSNDRGGVYGYTF. For the CDR3, the DNA is TGTGCCAGCAGTAACGACAGGGGAGGTGTCTATGGCTACACCTTC.

This clone was seen a single time. The CDR3 sequence: CASSLDRGQGLSTGELFF. The CDR3 DNA follows: TGTGCCAGCAGCTTAGACCGGGGACAGGGGCTTAGCACCGGGGAGCTGTTTTTT. The genes are TRBV11-2 and TRBJ2-2; 10 nucleotides match TRBD1. This CDR3 is built from 18 residues. After removal of 0 bases from V and 4 bases from J, the junction contained 8 bases not matched to a gene. CDR1 is SGHAT and CDR2 is FQNNGV in the germline V gene.

The chain is built from TRBV7-3 and TRBJ2-5; tentatively, D is TRBD2 (6 bases). The germline V gene has CDR1 SGHTA and CDR2 FQGTGA. The CDR3 loop spans 14 amino acids. V was pared by 5 bases and J by 5 bases, with 15 bases between. The CDR3 is CASSRSGPGETQYF. CDR3 in DNA: TGTGCCAGCAGCCGTAGCGGCCCGGGGGAGACCCAGTACTTC. The variable domain in full, with the rest retrieved from reference TRBV7-3 and TRBJ2-5, is GAGVSQTPSNKVTEKGKYVELRCDPISGHTALYWYRQSLGQGPEFLIYFQGTGAADDSGLPNDRFFAVRPEGSVSTLKIQRTERGDSAVYLCASSRSGPGETQYFGPGTRLLVL.

J is TRBJ1-1 and V is TRBV20-1; tentatively, D is TRBD1 (5 bases). Looked up from germline, CDR1 is DFQATT and CDR2 is SNEGSKA (reference sequence). The CDR3 runs to 13 residues. The germline V and J ends were trimmed by 3 bases and 7 bases, with 15 bases remaining between them. This CDR3 reads CSASRGENSEAFF. CDR3 nucleotide sequence: TGCAGTGCTAGTCGGGGGGAAAATAGTGAAGCTTTCTTT.

This rearrangement joins TRBV28 to TRBJ1-4; D unclear. This CDR3 is 13 amino acids long. Germline loops: CDR1 MDHEN, CDR2 SYDVKM. V dropped 3 bases and J dropped 1 base, with 3 bases sitting between them. CDR3 loop: CASSFVTNEKLFF. The CDR3 region has the DNA TGTGCCAGCAGTTTCGTAACTAATGAAAAACTGTTTTTT.

The chain uses TRBV6-5 and TRBJ2-5, with D tentatively TRBD1 (6 bases). The CDR3 consists of 13 residues. Germline lookup yields CDR1 MNHEY and CDR2 SVGAGI. V dropped 6 bases and J dropped 2 bases, with 10 bases sitting between them. In nucleotides, the CDR3 is TGTGCCAGCAGGCCGGGACAACAAGAGACCCAGTACTTC. Amino acid sequence: CASRPGQQETQYF.

The chain links TRBV6-5 to TRBJ1-2; D not resolved. Trimming removed 0 bases from V and 4 bases from J, with 12 bases in between. Germline V lookup: CDR1 MNHEY, CDR2 SVGAGI. The CDR3 length is 15 residues. The CDR3 nucleotides read TGTGCCAGCAGTTACTCGGCCCCACCCGGCTATGGCTACACCTTC. This gives the protein CASSYSAPPGYGYTF.

V and J are TRBV29-1 and TRBJ2-7; 9 nucleotides align to TRBD1. The germline V gene encodes CDR1 SQVTM and CDR2 ANQGSEA. J was trimmed by 3 bases and V by 6 bases; bases with no gene match: 6. The CDR3 runs 13 residues. CDR3 in DNA: TGCAGCGTAAAACAGGGGGCAATCTACGAGCAGTACTTC. This sequence encodes CSVKQGAIYEQYF.

The chain is built from TRBV18 and TRBJ1-1; TRBD1 might be the D (5 bases). The V end lost 6 bases, the J end lost 6 bases, and 14 bases lay between the germline ends. CDR1 is KGHSH, CDR2 LQKENI, per germline. The CDR3 totals 13 residues. CDR3 residues: CASSKGVEAEAFF. The CDR3 region has the DNA TGTGCCAGCTCGAAAGGGGTGGAGGCTGAAGCTTTCTTT. The full variable domain, completed using reference TRBV18 and TRBJ1-1, is NAGVMQNPRHLVRRRGQEARLRCSPMKGHSHVYWYRQLPEEGLKFMVYLQKENIIDESGMPKERFSAEFPKEGPSILRIQQVVRGDSAAYFCASSKGVEAEAFFGQGTRLTVV.